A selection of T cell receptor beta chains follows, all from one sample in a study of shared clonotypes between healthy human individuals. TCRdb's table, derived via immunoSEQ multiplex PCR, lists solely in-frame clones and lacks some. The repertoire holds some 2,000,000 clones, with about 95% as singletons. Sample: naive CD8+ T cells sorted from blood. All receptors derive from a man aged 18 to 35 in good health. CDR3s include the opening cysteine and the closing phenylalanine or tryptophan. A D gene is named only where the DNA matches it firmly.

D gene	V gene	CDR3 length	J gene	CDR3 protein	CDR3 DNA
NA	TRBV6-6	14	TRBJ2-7	CASAKLGSSYEQYF	TGTGCCAGCGCAAAGTTGGGCAGCTCCTACGAGCAGTACTTC
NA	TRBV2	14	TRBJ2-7	CASSPVDRSYEQYF	TGTGCCAGCAGTCCGGTAGACAGATCTTACGAGCAGTACTTC
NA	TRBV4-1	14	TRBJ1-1	CASSQPQGRTEAFF	TGCGCCAGCAGCCAACCTCAGGGTCGAACTGAAGCTTTCTTT
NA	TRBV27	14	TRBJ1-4	CASSLSGRSEKLFF	TGTGCCAGCAGTTTATCAGGGAGGAGCGAAAAACTGTTTTTT
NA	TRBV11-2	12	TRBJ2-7	CASSGPKYEQYF	TGTGCCAGCAGCGGGCCAAAATACGAGCAGTACTTC
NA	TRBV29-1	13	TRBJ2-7	CSVGDTDSYEQYF	TGCAGCGTCGGGGACACCGACTCCTACGAGCAGTACTTC
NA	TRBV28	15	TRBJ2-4	CASSWGGEAKNIQYF	TGTGCCAGCAGTTGGGGCGGGGAGGCCAAAAACATTCAGTACTTC
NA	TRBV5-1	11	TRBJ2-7	CASPGSYEQYF	TGCGCCAGCCCCGGGAGCTACGAGCAGTACTTC
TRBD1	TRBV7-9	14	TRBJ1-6	CASSPDRGRNSLHF	TGTGCCAGCAGCCCAGACAGGGGGCGGAACTCCCTCCACTTT
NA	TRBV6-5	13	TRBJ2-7	CASSYRSGYEQYF	TGTGCCAGCAGTTACCGAAGCGGATACGAGCAGTACTTC
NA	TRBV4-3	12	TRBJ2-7	CASSQDWGEQYF	TGCGCCAGCAGCCAAGATTGGGGCGAGCAGTACTTC
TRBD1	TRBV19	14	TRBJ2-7	CASAPGQGSYEQYF	TGTGCCAGTGCCCCCGGACAGGGATCCTACGAGCAGTACTTC
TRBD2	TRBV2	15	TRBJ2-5	CASRPLTSGQETQYF	TGTGCCAGCAGGCCACTGACTAGCGGCCAAGAGACCCAGTACTTC
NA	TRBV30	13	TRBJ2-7	CAWRTGLLYEQYF	TGTGCCTGGAGGACGGGACTGCTCTACGAGCAGTACTTC
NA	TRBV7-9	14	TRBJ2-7	CASSGPGHPYEQYF	TGTGCCAGCAGCGGGCCGGGACACCCCTACGAGCAGTACTTC